This entry features one T cell receptor (beta chain) sequence. This clone's antigen is unknown. There are no base qualities to consult, and no much larger clone falls within one base. The data originate from a study of T cell repertoires in cytomegalovirus infection (dated by TCRdb to between 2018 and 2021). Broadly, across the study: Recently identified HLA-C-restricted CMV epitopes, whose presentation resists viral immunomodulation, were targeted by peptide stimulations together with well-studied HLA-B-restricted epitopes. The HLA type of each donor mattered for the analysis, because public TCR beta signatures pointed to carriage of CMV infection along with the matching HLA type. On the study overall, not on this receptor specifically: Cumulative frequency of public TCR beta family members discriminated carriers of CMV infection plus the relevant HLA type in this cohort and an independent 352-donor cohort. In the ex vivo response, HLA-C-restricted CMV-specific TCR beta clonotypes were dominant, and in two of eight donors the single most frequent clonotype came from this HLA-C-restricted group.

V loses 6 bases at its end and J loses 3 bases; junction bases beyond the gene matches: 10. The CDR3 has 15 amino acids, counting the end cysteine and phenylalanine. Only CDR3 DNA is held: 45 bases, read in frame from base 1. CDR1 is given as LNHDA and CDR2 as SQIVND, both from the germline V gene (reference sequence). Reads for this sample came from an Illumina HiSeq 1500. The public reads were run again by TCRdb, first through fastp at Q25 and then through MiXCR, and only productive beta chains were kept. CDR3 protein duplicates are merged, each entry listing the most common genes and DNA. The sample table shows around 540,000 distinct CDR3 sequences, and 25% to 35% are seen once. Roughly 17% of the sample belongs to the ten largest clones. Reading the label with the study, this specimen's treatment or condition is: in vitro stimulation with specific CMV peptide epitopes to enrich CMV-specific T cells.

The chain is encoded by TRBV19 joined to TRBJ2-7, with 8 middle bases fitting TRBD1. This clonotype originated in a human donor in good health (CMV status not recorded). Some clones in this sample may be carry-over from other donors' samples. This material consisted of cultured PBMCs, taken from culture after CMV antigen stimulation. At the DNA level, the sequence is TGTGCCAGTAGGGGAAAACTGACAGGGGACTACGAGCAGTACTTC. Its product reads: CASRGKLTGDYEQYF.